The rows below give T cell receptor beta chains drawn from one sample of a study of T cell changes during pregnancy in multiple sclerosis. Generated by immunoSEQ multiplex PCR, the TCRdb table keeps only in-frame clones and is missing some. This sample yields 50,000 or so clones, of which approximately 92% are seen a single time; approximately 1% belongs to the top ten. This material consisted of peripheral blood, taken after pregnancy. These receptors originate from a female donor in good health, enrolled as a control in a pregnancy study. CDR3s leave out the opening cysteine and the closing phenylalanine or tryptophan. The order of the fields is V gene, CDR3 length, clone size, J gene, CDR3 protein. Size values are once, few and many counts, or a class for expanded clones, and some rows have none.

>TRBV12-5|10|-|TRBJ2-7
ASGASPSEQY
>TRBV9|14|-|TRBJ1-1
ASSVGQGRMNTEAF
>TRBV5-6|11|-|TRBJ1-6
ASATEPNSPLH
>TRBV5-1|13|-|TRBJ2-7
ASSLGTGIALEQY
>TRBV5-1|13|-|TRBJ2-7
ASSLGGTGGYEQY
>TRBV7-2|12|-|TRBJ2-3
ASSLGLATDTQY
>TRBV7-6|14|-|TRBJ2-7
ASSEGTSGGLYEQY
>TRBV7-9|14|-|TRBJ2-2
ASSAGDRAADGELF
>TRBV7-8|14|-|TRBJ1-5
ASSFSSQGAEQPQH
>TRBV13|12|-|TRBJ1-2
ASSLNRGRGGYT
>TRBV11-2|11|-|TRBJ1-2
ASRTREGYGYT
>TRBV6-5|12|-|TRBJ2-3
ASSPGLRTDTQY
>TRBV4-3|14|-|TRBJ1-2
ASSQDWTGTGGGYT
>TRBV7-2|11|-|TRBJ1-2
ASRYGGNWGYT
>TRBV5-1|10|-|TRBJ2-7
ASAGDTYEQY
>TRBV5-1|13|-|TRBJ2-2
ASSLYRSNTGELF
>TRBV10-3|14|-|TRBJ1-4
AISESEDLGSEKLF
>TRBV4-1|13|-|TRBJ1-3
ASSLGTATGNTIY
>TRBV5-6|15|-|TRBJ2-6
ASRRTGSKSGANVLT
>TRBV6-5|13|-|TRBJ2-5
ASSLGTGGSRTQY
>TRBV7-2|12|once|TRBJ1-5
ASSSGGGDQPQH
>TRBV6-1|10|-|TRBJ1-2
ASRTGLDGYT
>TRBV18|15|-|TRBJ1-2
ASSPRASSGQGYGYT
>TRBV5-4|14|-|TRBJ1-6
ASSFRVGREGSPLH
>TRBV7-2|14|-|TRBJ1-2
ASTLVGGAMDYGYT
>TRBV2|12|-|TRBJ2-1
ASSLTGTTNRLF
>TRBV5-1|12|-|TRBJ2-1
ASSLGQVDNEQF
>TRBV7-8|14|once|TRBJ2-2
ASSYDRVENTGELF
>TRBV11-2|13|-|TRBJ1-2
ASSPQPGQAYGYT
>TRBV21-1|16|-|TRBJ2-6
ASSAPGQGTAGANVLT
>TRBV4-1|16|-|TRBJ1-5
ASSQNYISGTGRQPQH
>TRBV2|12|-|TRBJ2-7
ASSEQGSYYEQY
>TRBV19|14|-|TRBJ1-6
ASNLGGLFYNSPLH
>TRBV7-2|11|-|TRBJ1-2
ASSLQGPGGYT
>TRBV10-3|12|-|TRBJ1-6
AINEDRAWSPLH
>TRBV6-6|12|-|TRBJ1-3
ASTLTATGNTIY
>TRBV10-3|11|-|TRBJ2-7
AISDTRGYEQY
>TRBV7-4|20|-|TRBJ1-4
ASSQLIGIQGPHTPTNEKLF
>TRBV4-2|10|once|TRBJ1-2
ASSQVEASYT
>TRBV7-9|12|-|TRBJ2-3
ASSLVRRLDTQY
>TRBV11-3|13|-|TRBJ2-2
ASSLGDRATGELF
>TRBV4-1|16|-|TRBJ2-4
ASSHLGQAFLAKNIQY
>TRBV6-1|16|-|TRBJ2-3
ASSEAPSGTAHTDTQY
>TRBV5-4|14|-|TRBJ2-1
ASSGASGTSYNEQF
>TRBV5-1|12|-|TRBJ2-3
ASRFGTVGDTQY
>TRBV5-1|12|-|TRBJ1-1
ASSLYGSNTEAF
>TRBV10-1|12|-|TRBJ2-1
ASSVGTGLNEQF
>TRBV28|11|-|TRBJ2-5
ASSPGGQETQY
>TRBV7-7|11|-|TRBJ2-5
ASRQGAGETQY
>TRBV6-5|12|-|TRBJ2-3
ASGLRDNTDTQY
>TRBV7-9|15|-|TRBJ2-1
ASSFLGSPEKRGEQF
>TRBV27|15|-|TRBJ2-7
ASSGNWGQVNSYEQY
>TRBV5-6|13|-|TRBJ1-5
ASTLTGPGNQPQH